One T cell receptor (beta chain) is described in this entry. The junction differs from germline at one of its ends, possibly a read error. The source of the sample is a study of blood T cell repertoires in COVID-19. At the level of the study: Researchers got acute and convalescent COVID-19 samples from the United States, Italy and Spain. The analysed material was cDNA or gDNA that came from T cells, B-cell-depleted T cells, or PBMCs.

The length of the CDR3 is 14 residues. Per the germline V gene, CDR1 is SGHDN and CDR2 is FVKESK. Per the original data handling: Amplification of reference gene primers provided the estimated nucleated cell counts. Clones were sequenced by immunoSEQ multiplex PCR, and TCRdb holds only the in-frame ones, with some missing. Clone size and V and J calls were adopted from that table, with D and trimming inferred from the DNA. Seen here are under 80,000 clones, roughly 92% observed once, and the top ten hold about 5.4%. The chain joins TRBV14 to TRBJ2-2; D unclear. Material: peripheral blood. This TCR derives from a human donor in a cohort sampled during active COVID-19. CDR3 protein: CAGSRELITGELFF. The CDR3 coding sequence is TGTGCCGGCAGCCGAGAACTCATCACCGGGGAGCTGTTTTTT.